This T cell receptor beta chain was sequenced for a study of shared clonotypes between healthy human individuals. General study findings and limits: Roughly 4.6% of naive CD4 clonotypes were common to several donors.

This clone was seen a few times. Its antigen is undetermined. Profiling relied on immunoSEQ multiplex PCR, and the TCRdb table lists in-frame clones only, not all of them. The table has 2 million to 2.5 million clones, under 97% seen once. The source is a man younger than 30 in good health. The sample was naive CD4+ T cells sorted from blood. Subset noted: CD45RA+ positively selected.

DNA of the CDR3: TGTGCCAGCAGCTTATCCGGCAACAATCAGCCCCAGCATTTT. Its translation is CASSLSGNNQPQHF. The genes are TRBV7-2 and TRBJ1-5; no clear D. The germline CDR1 and CDR2 sequences are SGHTA and FQGNSA. The CDR3 loop spans 14 amino acids. V gave up 2 bases and J gave up 3 bases, with 8 bases separating them.